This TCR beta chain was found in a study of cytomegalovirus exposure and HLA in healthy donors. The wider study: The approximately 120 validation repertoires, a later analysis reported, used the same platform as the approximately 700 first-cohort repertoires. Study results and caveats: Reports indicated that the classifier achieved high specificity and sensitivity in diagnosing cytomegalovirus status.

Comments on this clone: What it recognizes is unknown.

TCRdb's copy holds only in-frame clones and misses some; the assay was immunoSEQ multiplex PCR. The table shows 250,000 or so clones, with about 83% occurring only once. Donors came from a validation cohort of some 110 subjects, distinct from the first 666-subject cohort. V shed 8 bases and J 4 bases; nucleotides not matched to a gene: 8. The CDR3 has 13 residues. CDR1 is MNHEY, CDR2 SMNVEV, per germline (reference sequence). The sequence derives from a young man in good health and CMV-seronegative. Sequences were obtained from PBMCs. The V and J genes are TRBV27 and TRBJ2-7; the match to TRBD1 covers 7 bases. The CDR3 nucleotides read TGTGCCAGCTCCCCGGGACAGACATACGAGCAGTACTTC. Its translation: CASSPGQTYEQYF.